This record covers a single T cell receptor beta chain. Its antigen is as yet unknown. 60 Vbeta and 13 Jbeta primers were used in PCR. TCRdb's table, derived via immunoSEQ multiplex PCR, lists solely in-frame clones and lacks some. In the table there are under 150,000 clones, around 75% of which are singletons. The V end lost 6 bases, the J end lost 2 bases, and 11 bases lay between the germline ends. CDR1 and CDR2 (germline): SQVTM, ANQGSEA. This CDR3 contains 14 residues. These data originate in a study of cytomegalovirus exposure and HLA in healthy donors. In the study overall: Genotyping of hundreds of donors showed that roughly 80% belonged to the Caucasian-associated ancestry cluster.

Whole-study results and caveats: A prior analysis recorded that most TCR beta V segments were productive about 90% or about 30% of the time. Later analysis found that TCR beta chains associated with HLA were more clonally expanded than other, equally common chains. The availability of immune exposure information extended only to CMV serostatus.

The gene calls are TRBV29-1 and TRBJ2-6; D is possibly TRBD1 (6 bases). This clonotype was obtained from a woman between 45 and 65 years old in good health and CMV-seropositive. The sample was PBMCs. The CDR3 region is CSVGSGAGANVLTF. CDR3 sequence (DNA): TGCAGCGTGGGGTCAGGGGCTGGGGCCAACGTCCTGACTTTC.